These T cell receptor beta chains were read from a single sample in a study of blood T cell repertoires in COVID-19. Sequenced by immunoSEQ multiplex PCR; TCRdb stores in-frame clones only, minus some. The sample contains approximately 260,000 clones, 85% to 90% of which appear only once. Sequenced: peripheral blood. The source is a woman in her forties with acute or convalescent COVID-19. The CDR3 runs from the conserved cysteine through the conserved F or W. D genes are given only for firm matches. Some rows have no size entry. The others give once, few or many, or a class for an expanded clone.

j_call d_call v_call clone_size cdr3_nt cdr3_aa
TRBJ1-1 . TRBV10-3 . TGTGCCATCAGTGATGAACAGGTAAAGGGTAACACTGAAGCTTTCTTT CAISDEQVKGNTEAFF
TRBJ2-5 . TRBV7-2 . TGTGCCAGCAGCTTAATTGGCTACCAAGAGACCCAGTACTTC CASSLIGYQETQYF
TRBJ2-2 TRBD1 TRBV18 once TGTGCCAGCTCACTCTTGGACAGGGGAACCGGGGAGCTGTTTTTT CASSLLDRGTGELFF
TRBJ2-1 . TRBV29-1 . TGCAGCGTTGAAGACCCAGGCGAGAGCTCCTACAATGAGCAGTTCTTC CSVEDPGESSYNEQFF
TRBJ2-1 . TRBV2 . TGTGCCAGCAGTGCCCGGGACTACAATGAGCAGTTCTTC CASSARDYNEQFF
TRBJ2-1 . TRBV7-8 . TGTGCCAGCAGCTTAGCGTTCTTAGTTAAGTCTCTCTACAATGAGCAGTTCTTC CASSLAFLVKSLYNEQFF
TRBJ1-2 TRBD1 TRBV4-1 . TGCGCCAGCAGCCAAGTAGGGGGCTGGTATGGCTACACCTTC CASSQVGGWYGYTF
TRBJ2-1 TRBD1 TRBV24-1 . TGTGCCACCCAGACGACCGGGACAGGGGATGGTGAGCAGTTCTTC CATQTTGTGDGEQFF
TRBJ1-2 TRBD1 TRBV4-1 once TGCGCCAGCAGCCAAGATTCGGCAGGGGGCTATGGCTACACCTTC CASSQDSAGGYGYTF
TRBJ1-2 TRBD1 TRBV5-6 . TGTGCCAGCAGCTTTAACAGGGGGCTTGGCTACACCTTC CASSFNRGLGYTF
TRBJ1-1 . TRBV3-1/TRBV3-2 . TGTGCCAGCAGTAAGGGACAGAACACTGAAGCTTTCTTT CASSKGQNTEAFF
TRBJ1-2 . TRBV6-1 . TGTGCCAGCAGTGAAGCGGGCGGGGAATGGAATGGCTACACCTTC CASSEAGGEWNGYTF
TRBJ2-2 TRBD1 TRBV12-5 . TGTGCTAGTGGTCCAGACAGGGTTTTTGACACCGGGGAGCTGTTTTTT CASGPDRVFDTGELFF
TRBJ1-2 TRBD1 TRBV6-5 . TGTGCCAGCAGGGACAGGAGGCCCAACTATGGCTACACCTTC CASRDRRPNYGYTF
TRBJ1-2 . TRBV20-1 . TGCAGTGCTAGAGATTCCAGTGGCTACACCTTC CSARDSSGYTF
TRBJ1-1 . TRBV19 . TGTGCCAGTAGTACCCTACAGGGTAGGAACACTGAAGCTTTCTTT CASSTLQGRNTEAFF
TRBJ2-1 . TRBV11-1 . TGTGCCAGCAGCTTAAGTTATAGCAATGAGCAGTTCTTC CASSLSYSNEQFF
TRBJ1-5 . TRBV29-1 . TGCAGCGCCTCGCGGGGAAATCAGCCCCAGCATTTT CSASRGNQPQHF
TRBJ1-3 . TRBV2 few TGTGCCAGCAGGGAGTATACTGGAAACACCATATATTTT CASREYTGNTIYF
TRBJ2-3 TRBD2 TRBV3-1/TRBV3-2 . TGTGCCAGCAGCCGACGGACTAGCGGGGGGGCTAGCACAGATACGCAGTATTTT CASSRRTSGGASTDTQYF
TRBJ1-1 . TRBV5-1 . TGCGCCAGCAGCTCCAAAGGGGAGGAGGAGAACACTGAAGCTTTCTTT CASSSKGEEENTEAFF
TRBJ1-1 . TRBV3-1/TRBV3-2 . TGTGCCAGCAGCCGTAGACAGGATACTGAAGCTTTCTTT CASSRRQDTEAFF
TRBJ1-2 TRBD1 TRBV10-3 . TGTGCCATCACCATATCAAACCGGGACAGGGGGTACTACACCTTC CAITISNRDRGYYTF
TRBJ2-1 TRBD2 TRBV4-2 . TGTGCCAGCAGCCAAGAGACAGCGGGGGGGCCGTATGAGCAGTTCTTC CASSQETAGGPYEQFF
TRBJ2-5 TRBD1 TRBV4-1 . TGCGCCAGCAGCCTACTGACAGGGGTGGGAGAGACCCAGTACTTC CASSLLTGVGETQYF
TRBJ2-2 TRBD1 TRBV5-8 . TGTGCTACTCAAAGGGGGCGGGCGATAATAACCGGGGAGCTGTTTTTT CATQRGRAIITGELFF
TRBJ2-3 . TRBV6-6 . TGTGCCAGCAGCGACTCTTGGCTAGACACAGATACGCAGTATTTT CASSDSWLDTDTQYF
TRBJ1-1 TRBD1 TRBV9 . TGTGCCAGCAGGAGTGGGACAGCCGGAACTGAAGCTTTCTTT CASRSGTAGTEAFF
TRBJ2-2 . TRBV10-1 . TGCGCCAGCAGTGGCAGCGACTTGAACACCGGGGAGCTGTTTTTT CASSGSDLNTGELFF